The present T cell receptor (beta chain) was sequenced within a study of T cells after yellow fever vaccination. Study results and caveats: The CD4 compartment and the CD8 compartment contained a small share of clonotypes in common.

UMIs were added to TCR cDNA along with a universal primer site when it was made by 5'RACE template switching. Using its own MiXCR run on the 5' RACE reads, TCRdb lists one record per CDR3 protein. The sample carries fewer than 500,000 distinct CDR3 sequences, around 19% recorded once. With respect to this clonotype: The antigen is not known.

The source was PBMCs, collected before the yellow fever booster vaccination. The TCR sequence derives from a man between 18 and 29 years old who received the YFV17D yellow fever vaccine.

CDR3 residues: CASSHKGRGTEAFF. CDR3 DNA sequence: TGCGCCAGCAGCCACAAGGGACGGGGCACTGAAGCTTTCTTT. The V and J genes are TRBV4-3 and TRBJ1-1; D is possibly TRBD1 (5 bases). The ends were cut back, 3 bases at V and 4 bases at J, with 12 bases in the middle. CDR3 length: 14 amino acids. Per germline, CDR1 LGHNA and CDR2 YSLEER.